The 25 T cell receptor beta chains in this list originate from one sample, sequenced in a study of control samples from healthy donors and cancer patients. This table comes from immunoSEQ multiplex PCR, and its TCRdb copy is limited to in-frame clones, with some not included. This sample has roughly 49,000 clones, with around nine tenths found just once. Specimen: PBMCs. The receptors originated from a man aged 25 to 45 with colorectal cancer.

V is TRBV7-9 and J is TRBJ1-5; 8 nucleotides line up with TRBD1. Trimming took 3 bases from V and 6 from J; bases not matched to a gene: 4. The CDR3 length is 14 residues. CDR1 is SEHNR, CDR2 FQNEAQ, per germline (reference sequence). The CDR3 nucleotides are TGTGCCAGCAGCTTTTCAGGGGGCTTTCAGCCCCAGCATTTT. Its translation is CASSFSGGFQPQHF.

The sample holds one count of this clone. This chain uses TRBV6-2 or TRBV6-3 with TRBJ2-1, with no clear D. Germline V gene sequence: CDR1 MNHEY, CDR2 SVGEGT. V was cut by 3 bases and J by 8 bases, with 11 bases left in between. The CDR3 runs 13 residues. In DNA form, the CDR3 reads TGTGCCAGCAGTTATTCCGGCGCCCATGAGCAGTTCTTC. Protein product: CASSYSGAHEQFF.

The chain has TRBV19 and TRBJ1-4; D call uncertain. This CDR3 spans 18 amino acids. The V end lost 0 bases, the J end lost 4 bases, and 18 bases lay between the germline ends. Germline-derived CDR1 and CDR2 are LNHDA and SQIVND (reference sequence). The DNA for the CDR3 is TGTGCCAGTAGTATAGATCACGGTTCTATGGGTGATAATGAAAAACTGTTTTTT. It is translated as CASSIDHGSMGDNEKLFF.

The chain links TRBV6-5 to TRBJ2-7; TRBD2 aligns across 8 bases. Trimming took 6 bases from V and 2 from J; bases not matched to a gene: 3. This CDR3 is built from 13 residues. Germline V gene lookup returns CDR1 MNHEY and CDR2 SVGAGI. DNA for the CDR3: TGTGCCAGCAGCGTAGCGGGGACCTACGAGCAGTACTTC. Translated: CASSVAGTYEQYF.

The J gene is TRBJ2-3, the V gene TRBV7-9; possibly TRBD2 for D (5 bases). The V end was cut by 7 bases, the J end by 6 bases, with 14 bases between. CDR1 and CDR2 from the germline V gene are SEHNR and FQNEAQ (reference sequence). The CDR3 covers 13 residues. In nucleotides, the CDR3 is TGTGCCAGCATCGTCGGGGAAGGGGATACGCAGTATTTT. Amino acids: CASIVGEGDTQYF.

CDR3 nucleotides: TGTGCCACCCTCGACACTGTCTATGGCTACACCTTC. It encodes CATLDTVYGYTF. This sequence joins TRBV19 and TRBJ1-2; D is unresolved. CDR1 LNHDA and CDR2 SQIVND come from the germline V gene (reference sequence). The CDR3 length is 12 residues. Trimming took off 10 bases at V and 4 bases at J, with 13 bases between the two ends.

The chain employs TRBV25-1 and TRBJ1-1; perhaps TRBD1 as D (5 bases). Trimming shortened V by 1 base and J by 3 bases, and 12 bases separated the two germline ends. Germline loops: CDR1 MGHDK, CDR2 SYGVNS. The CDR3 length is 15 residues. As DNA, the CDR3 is TGTGCCAGCAGTGAATTGGGGGAAGGGTACACTGAAGCTTTCTTT. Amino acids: CASSELGEGYTEAFF.

The DNA of the CDR3 is TGTGCCAGCTGCCGGGACAGGGGGCTCACAGATACGCAGTATTTT. The encoded protein is CASCRDRGLTDTQYF. The V call is TRBV11-2, the J call TRBJ2-3, with 12 bases identical to TRBD1. The CDR3 extends over 15 amino acids. Germline V lookup: CDR1 SGHAT, CDR2 FQNNGV. After removal of 8 bases from V and 2 bases from J, the junction contained 5 bases not matched to a gene. Looking up the rest from reference TRBV11-2 and TRBJ2-3 gives the full variable domain: EAGVAQSPRYKIIEKRQSVAFWCNPISGHATLYWYQQILGQGPKLLIQFQNNGVVDDSQLPKDRFSAERLKGVDSTLKIQPAKLEDSAVYLCASCRDRGLTDTQYFGPGTRLTVL.

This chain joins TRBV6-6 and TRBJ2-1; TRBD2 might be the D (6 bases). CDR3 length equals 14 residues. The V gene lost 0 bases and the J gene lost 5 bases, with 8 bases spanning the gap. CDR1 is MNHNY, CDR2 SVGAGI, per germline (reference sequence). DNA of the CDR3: TGTGCCAGCAGTTACTCAGCGGGCCACAATGAGCAGTTCTTC. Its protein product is CASSYSAGHNEQFF.

The CDR3 DNA sequence: TGTGCCAGCAGTTACGGGACAGGCCTTAGGGACACTGAAGCTTTCTTT. Translated: CASSYGTGLRDTEAFF. The J gene is TRBJ1-1, the V gene TRBV6-6; 8 bases match TRBD1. Trimming removed 2 bases from V and 3 bases from J; junction bases left unmatched: 8. The germline gives CDR1 MNHNY, CDR2 SVGAGI (reference sequence). This CDR3 contains 16 residues.

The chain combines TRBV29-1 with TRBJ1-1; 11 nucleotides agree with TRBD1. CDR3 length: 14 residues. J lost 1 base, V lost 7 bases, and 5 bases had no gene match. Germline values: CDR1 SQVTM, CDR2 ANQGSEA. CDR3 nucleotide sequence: TGCAGCGGGGGACAGGGGGATAGGAACACTGAAGCTTTCTTT. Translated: CSGGQGDRNTEAFF.

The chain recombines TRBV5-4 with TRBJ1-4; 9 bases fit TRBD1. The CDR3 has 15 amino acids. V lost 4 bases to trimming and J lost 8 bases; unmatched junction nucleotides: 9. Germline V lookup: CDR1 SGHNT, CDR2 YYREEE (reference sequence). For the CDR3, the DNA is TGTGCCAGCAGCGAGGGACAGGGAGGCGGGGAAAAACTGTTTTTT. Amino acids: CASSEGQGGGEKLFF.

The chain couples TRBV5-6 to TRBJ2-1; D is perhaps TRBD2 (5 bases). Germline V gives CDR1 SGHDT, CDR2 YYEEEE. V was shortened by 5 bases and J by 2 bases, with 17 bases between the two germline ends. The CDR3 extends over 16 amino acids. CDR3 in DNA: TGTGCCAGCAGTTCAACCGGGGTTAGGGCCTACAATGAGCAGTTCTTC. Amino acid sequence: CASSSTGVRAYNEQFF.

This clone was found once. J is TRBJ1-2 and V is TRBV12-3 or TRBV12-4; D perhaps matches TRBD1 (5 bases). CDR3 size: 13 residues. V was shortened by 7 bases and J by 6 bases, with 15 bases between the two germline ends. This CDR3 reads CASTEPGGDGYTF. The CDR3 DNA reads TGTGCCAGCACCGAACCGGGAGGGGATGGCTACACCTTC.

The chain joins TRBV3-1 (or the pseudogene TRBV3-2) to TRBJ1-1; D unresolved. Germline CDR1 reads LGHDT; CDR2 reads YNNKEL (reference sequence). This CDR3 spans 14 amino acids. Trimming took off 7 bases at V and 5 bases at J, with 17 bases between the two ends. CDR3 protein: CASNMGARGTEAFF. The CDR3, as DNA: TGTGCCAGCAACATGGGAGCTAGAGGGACTGAAGCTTTCTTT.

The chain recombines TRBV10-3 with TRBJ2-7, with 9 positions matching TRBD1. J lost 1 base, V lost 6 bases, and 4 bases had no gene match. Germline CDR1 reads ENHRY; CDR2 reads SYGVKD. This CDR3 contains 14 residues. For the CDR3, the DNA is TGTGCCATCAGCGCCGGGACAGGGTCCTACGAGCAGTACTTC. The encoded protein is CAISAGTGSYEQYF.

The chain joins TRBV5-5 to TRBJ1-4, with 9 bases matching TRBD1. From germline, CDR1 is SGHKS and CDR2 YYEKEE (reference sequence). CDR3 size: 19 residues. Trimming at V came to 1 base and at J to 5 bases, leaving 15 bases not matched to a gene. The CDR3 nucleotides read TGTGCCAGCAGCTTGTTGGGACAGGGTGGACTCGAACGAAATGAAAAACTGTTTTTT. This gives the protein CASSLLGQGGLERNEKLFF. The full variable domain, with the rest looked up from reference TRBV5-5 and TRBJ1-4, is DAGVTQSPTHLIKTRGQQVTLRCSPISGHKSVSWYQQVLGQGPQFIFQYYEKEERGRGNFPDRFSARQFPNYSSELNVNALLLGDSALYLCASSLLGQGGLERNEKLFFGSGTQLSVL.

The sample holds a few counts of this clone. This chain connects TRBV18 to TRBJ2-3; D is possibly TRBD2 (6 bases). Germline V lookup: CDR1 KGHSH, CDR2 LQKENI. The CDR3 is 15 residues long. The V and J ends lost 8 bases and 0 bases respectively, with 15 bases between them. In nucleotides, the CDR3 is TGTGCCAGCACGCTTAGCGGTACTAGCACAGATACGCAGTATTTT. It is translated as CASTLSGTSTDTQYF.

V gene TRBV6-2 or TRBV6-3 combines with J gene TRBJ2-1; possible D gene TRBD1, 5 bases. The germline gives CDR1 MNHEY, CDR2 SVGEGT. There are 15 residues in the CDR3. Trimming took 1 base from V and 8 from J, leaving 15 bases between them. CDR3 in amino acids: CASSYWGPTGDEQFF. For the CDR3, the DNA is TGTGCCAGCAGTTACTGGGGCCCTACTGGGGATGAGCAGTTCTTC.

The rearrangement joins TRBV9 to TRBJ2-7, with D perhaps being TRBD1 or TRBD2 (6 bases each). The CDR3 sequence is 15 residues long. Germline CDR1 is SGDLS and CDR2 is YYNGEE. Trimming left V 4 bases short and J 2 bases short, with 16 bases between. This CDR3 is CASSPSPGAPYEQYF. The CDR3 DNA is TGTGCCAGCAGCCCCTCCCCGGGGGCTCCCTACGAGCAGTACTTC.

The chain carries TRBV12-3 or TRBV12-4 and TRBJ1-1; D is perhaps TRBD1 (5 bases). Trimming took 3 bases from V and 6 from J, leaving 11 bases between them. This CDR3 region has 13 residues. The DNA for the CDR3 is TGTGCCAGCAGTTTGGAACTGGGGGCTGAAGCTTTCTTT. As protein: CASSLELGAEAFF.

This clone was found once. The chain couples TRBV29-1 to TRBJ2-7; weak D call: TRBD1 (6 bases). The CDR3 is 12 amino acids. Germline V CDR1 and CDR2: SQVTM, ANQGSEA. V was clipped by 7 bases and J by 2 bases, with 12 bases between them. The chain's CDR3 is CSASDSTYEQYF. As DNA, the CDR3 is TGCAGCGCCTCGGACAGTACCTACGAGCAGTACTTC.

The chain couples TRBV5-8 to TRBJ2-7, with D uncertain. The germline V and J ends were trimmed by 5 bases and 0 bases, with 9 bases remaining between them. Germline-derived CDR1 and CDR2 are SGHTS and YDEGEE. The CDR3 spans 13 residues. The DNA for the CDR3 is TGTGCCAGCAGGCAATCCAGCTCCTACGAGCAGTACGTC. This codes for CASRQSSSYEQYV.

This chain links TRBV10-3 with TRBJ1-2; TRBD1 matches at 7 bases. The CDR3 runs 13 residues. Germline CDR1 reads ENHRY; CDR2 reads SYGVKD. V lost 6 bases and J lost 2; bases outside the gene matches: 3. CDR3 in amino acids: CAISPQGNYGYTF. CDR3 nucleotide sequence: TGTGCCATCAGCCCACAGGGGAACTATGGCTACACCTTC.

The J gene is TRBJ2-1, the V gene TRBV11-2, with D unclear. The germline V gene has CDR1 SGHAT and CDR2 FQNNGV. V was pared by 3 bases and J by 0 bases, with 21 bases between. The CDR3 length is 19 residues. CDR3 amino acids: CASSLDGQFNPSSYNEQFF. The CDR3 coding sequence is TGTGCCAGCAGCTTGGATGGGCAGTTCAACCCGAGCTCCTACAATGAGCAGTTCTTC.